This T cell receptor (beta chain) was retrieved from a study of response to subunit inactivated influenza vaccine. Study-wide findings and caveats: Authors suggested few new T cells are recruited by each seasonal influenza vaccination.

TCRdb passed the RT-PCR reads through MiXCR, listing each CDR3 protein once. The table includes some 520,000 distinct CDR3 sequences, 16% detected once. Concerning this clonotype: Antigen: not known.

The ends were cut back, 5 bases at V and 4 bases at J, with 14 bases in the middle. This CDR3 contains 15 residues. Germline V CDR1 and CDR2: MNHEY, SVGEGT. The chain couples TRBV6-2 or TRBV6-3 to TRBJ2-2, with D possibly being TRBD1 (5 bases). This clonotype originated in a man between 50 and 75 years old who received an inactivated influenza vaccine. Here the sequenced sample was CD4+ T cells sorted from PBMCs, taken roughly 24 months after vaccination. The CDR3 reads CASSPQVKGTGELFF. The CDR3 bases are TGTGCCAGCAGTCCACAGGTGAAGGGCACCGGGGAGCTGTTTTTT.